The clone carrying this TCR beta chain was seen once. The CDR3 is 15 amino acids. CDR1 MDHEN and CDR2 SYDVKM come from the germline V gene. V was pared by 6 bases and J by 8 bases, with 22 bases between. The sample originates from a study of blood T cell repertoires in COVID-19. Looking at the study overall: Acute and convalescent COVID-19 samples came from the United States, Italy and Spain. Sources were T cells, B-cell-depleted T cells, or PBMCs; the material itself was cDNA or gDNA.

In the original analysis: Nucleated cell counts were estimated from reference gene primer amplification. Sequencing was performed with immunoSEQ multiplex PCR; in TCRdb, only in-frame clones are kept and a portion is missing. V, J and clone size are taken as reported in that table, and D and trimming were inferred from the DNA itself. The table has about 29,000 clones, approximately 80% seen once; the top ten hold approximately 47%. The specimen sequenced was peripheral blood. This chain joins TRBV28 and TRBJ2-5; weak D call: TRBD1 (6 bases). This receptor was taken from a woman between 70 and 85 years old with acute or convalescent COVID-19. The CDR3 DNA sequence: TGTGCCAGCAGCTCCACTCAATCCGGGACACAAACCCAGTACTTC. Its protein is CASSSTQSGTQTQYF.